This T cell receptor (beta chain) stems from a study of blood T cell repertoires in COVID-19. Study in general: Researchers got acute and convalescent COVID-19 samples from the United States, Italy and Spain. T cells, B-cell-depleted T cells, or PBMCs provided the cDNA or gDNA that served as material.

Original methodology: The authors estimated nucleated cell counts from reference gene primer amplification. Clones were read by immunoSEQ multiplex PCR, and TCRdb kept only the in-frame ones, dropping some. The V and J calls and clone size come from that table; D and trimming were worked out from the DNA. The sample yields around 250,000 clones, 75% to 90% seen once. The CDR3 contains 17 residues. Trimming took 5 bases from V and 3 from J; bases not matched to a gene: 13. The V gene's germline CDR1 is SEHNR and CDR2 FQNEAQ (reference sequence). This rearrangement joins TRBV7-9 to TRBJ2-3; 8 nucleotides align to TRBD2. Sequencing was carried out using peripheral blood. The TCR sequence derives from a woman in her thirties or forties who had recovered from COVID-19. CDR3 amino acids: CASSPTRKRELTDTQYF. The CDR3 region has the DNA TGTGCCAGCAGCCCAACCAGAAAGCGGGAGCTAACAGATACGCAGTATTTT.